In this sample, the clone carrying this TCR beta chain turned up many times. This entry is derived from a study of spatial heterogeneity in lung cancer. Background on the study: Detected sequences consistently included more beta-chain ones than alpha-chain ones. Within raw reads, each unique TCR and UMI combination appeared on average more than ten times.

Specified time point: sample taken at primary tumor resection. Unsorted whole RNA of tumor, nontumor lung or frozen PBMC was sequenced. Patients with untreated early-stage non-small cell lung cancer, numbering approximately 79, were the donors. Every molecule of TCR cDNA had its own unique molecular identifier. MiXCR was run by TCRdb on the 5' RACE reads, yielding one entry per CDR3 protein. This table holds approximately 90,000 distinct CDR3 sequences, 7% to 9% found once. V lost 4 bases and J lost 2, with 9 bases in between. The V gene's germline CDR1 is SGHDT and CDR2 YYEEEE. The CDR3 covers 13 residues.

The clonotype originates from a male donor with early-stage non-small cell lung cancer. V usage is TRBV5-6 and J usage is TRBJ1-2; no clear D. The input for sequencing was PBMCs, taken at surgery. Here the CDR3 reads CASSPRANYGYTF. The CDR3 nucleotides read TGTGCCAGCAGCCCACGCGCCAACTATGGCTACACCTTC.